This T cell receptor beta chain appears in the sequencing data of a study of cytomegalovirus exposure and HLA in healthy donors. Study observations and caveats: By HLA locus, TCR association rates varied in a later analysis, with DRB1 showing the most and HLA-C the fewest. It was confirmed in vitro that a few of the CMV-associated chains were specific for CMV antigens.

On this clone: Its matching antigen is unknown.

In the PCR, 60 Vbeta and 13 Jbeta primers were used. Libraries were prepared by immunoSEQ multiplex PCR; TCRdb keeps only in-frame clonotypes and omits some of them. Altogether approximately 130,000 clones are present, roughly 85% being singletons, with the ten largest covering approximately 1.5%. The J segment lost 2 bases and the V segment lost 0 bases, leaving 10 bases of the junction unmatched. The CDR3 sequence is 18 residues long. Germline-derived CDR1 and CDR2 are SGHRS and YFSETQ. The rearrangement links TRBV5-1 to TRBJ2-3; TRBD2 agrees at 9 bases. The clonotype comes from a man aged 35-49 years in good health and CMV-seronegative. Sequenced: PBMCs. This CDR3 is CASSLGAGGAGYTDTQYF. The DNA of the CDR3 is TGCGCCAGCAGCTTGGGAGCGGGGGGCGCGGGATACACAGATACGCAGTATTTT.